The rows below give T cell receptor beta chains drawn from one sample of a study of T cell repertoires in ileal Crohn's disease. The protocol was immunoSEQ multiplex PCR, while the TCRdb copy is restricted to in-frame clones and leaves out a portion. The top ten hold around 7.1% of the sample, which has over 15,000 clones, more than 90% seen once. Sequenced material: ileal tissue. These receptors came from an adult with Crohn's disease. Both conserved end residues are part of each CDR3.

15,TRBJ1-2,TRBV19,CASSTAGQGNYGYTF
13,TRBJ1-4,TRBV30,CAGTGATNEKLFF
16,TRBJ2-3,TRBV6-1,CASSEQRVSGADTQYF
15,TRBJ1-5,TRBV28,CASSPGQGIGQPQHF
13,TRBJ2-3,TRBV5-4,CASSVRSTDTQYF
14,TRBJ2-1,TRBV5-1,CASTGTSSYNEQFF
15,TRBJ1-2,TRBV7-3,CASSAPGHYLYGYTF
17,TRBJ2-5,TRBV5-1,CASSLAGYGGAQETQYF
15,TRBJ1-6,TRBV30,CAWSAQTGGNSPLHF
17,TRBJ2-7,TRBV11-2,CASIPQTGAAGSGEQYF
10,TRBJ2-5,TRBV28,CASLPRRMHF